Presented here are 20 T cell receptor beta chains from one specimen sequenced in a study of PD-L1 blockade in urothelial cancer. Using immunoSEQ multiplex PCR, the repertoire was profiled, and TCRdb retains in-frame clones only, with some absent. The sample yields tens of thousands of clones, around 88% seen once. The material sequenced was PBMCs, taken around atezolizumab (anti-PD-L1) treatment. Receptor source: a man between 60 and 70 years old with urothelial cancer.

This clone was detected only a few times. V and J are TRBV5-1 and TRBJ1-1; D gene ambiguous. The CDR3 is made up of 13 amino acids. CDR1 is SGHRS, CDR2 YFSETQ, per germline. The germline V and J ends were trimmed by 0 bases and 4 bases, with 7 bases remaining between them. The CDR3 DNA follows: TGCGCCAGCAGCTTGGGGGAGGGCACTGAAGCTTTCTTT. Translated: CASSLGEGTEAFF. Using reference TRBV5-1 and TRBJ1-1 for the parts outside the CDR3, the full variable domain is KAGVTQTPRYLIKTRGQQVTLSCSPISGHRSVSWYQQTPGQGLQFLFEYFSETQRNKGNFPGRFSGRQFSNSRSEMNVSTLELGDSALYLCASSLGEGTEAFFGQGTRLTVV.

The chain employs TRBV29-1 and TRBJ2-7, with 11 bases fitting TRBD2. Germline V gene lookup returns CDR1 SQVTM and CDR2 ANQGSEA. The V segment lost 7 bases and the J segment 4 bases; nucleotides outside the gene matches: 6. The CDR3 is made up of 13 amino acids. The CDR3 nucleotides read TGCAGCGCCCTGACTAGCGGGGTGTACGAGCAGTACTTC. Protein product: CSALTSGVYEQYF.

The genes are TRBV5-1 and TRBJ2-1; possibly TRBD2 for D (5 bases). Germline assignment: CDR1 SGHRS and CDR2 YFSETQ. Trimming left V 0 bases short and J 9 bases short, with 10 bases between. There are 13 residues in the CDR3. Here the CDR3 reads CASSLVLAAEQFF. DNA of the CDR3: TGCGCCAGCAGCTTGGTGCTAGCAGCTGAGCAGTTCTTC. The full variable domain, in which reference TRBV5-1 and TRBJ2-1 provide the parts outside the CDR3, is KAGVTQTPRYLIKTRGQQVTLSCSPISGHRSVSWYQQTPGQGLQFLFEYFSETQRNKGNFPGRFSGRQFSNSRSEMNVSTLELGDSALYLCASSLVLAAEQFFGPGTRLTVL.

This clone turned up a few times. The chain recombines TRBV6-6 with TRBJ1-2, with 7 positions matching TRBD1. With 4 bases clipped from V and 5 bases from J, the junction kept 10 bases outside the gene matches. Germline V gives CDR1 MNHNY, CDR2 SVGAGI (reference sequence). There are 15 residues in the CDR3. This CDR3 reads CASSSVAGTAYGYTF. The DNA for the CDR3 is TGTGCCAGCAGTTCGGTTGCCGGGACAGCTTATGGCTACACCTTC.

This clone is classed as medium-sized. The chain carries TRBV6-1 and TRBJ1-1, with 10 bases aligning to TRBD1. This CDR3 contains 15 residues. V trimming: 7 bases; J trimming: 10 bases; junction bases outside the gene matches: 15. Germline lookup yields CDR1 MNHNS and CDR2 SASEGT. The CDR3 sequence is CASTLTDRGLVGAFF. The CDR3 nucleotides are TGTGCCAGCACCCTCACCGACAGGGGGCTAGTGGGAGCTTTCTTT.

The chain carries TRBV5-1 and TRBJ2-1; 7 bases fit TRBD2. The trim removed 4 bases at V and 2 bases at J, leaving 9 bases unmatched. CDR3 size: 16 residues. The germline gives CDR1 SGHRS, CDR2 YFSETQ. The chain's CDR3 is CASSQGDGGAYNEQFF. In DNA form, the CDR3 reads TGCGCCAGCAGCCAGGGCGATGGGGGGGCCTACAATGAGCAGTTCTTC.

CDR3 coding DNA: TGCAGCGTTGTCTGGGCAGGGTCTCAGCCCCAGCATTTT. Translated: CSVVWAGSQPQHF. This chain links TRBV29-1 with TRBJ1-5, with TRBD1 as a possible D gene (5 bases). The V gene lost 4 bases and the J gene lost 6 bases, with 13 bases spanning the gap. Germline CDR1 reads SQVTM; CDR2 reads ANQGSEA. The CDR3 is made up of 13 amino acids.

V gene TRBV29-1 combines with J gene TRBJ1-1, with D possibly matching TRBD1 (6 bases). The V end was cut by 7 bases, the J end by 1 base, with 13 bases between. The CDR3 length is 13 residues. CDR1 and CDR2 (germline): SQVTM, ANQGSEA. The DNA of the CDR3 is TGCAGCGCCCGAGAACAGGGGAACACTGAAGCTTTCTTT. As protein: CSAREQGNTEAFF.

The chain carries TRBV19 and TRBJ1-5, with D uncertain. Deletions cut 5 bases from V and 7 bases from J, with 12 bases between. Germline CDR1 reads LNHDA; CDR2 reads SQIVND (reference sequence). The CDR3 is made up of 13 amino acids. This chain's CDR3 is CASSWALNQPQHF. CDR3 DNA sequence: TGTGCCAGTAGTTGGGCCTTAAACCAGCCCCAGCATTTT.

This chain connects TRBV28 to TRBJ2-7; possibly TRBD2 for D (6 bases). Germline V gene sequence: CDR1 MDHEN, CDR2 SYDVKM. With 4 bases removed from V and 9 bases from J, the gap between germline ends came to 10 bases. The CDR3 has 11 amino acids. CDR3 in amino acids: CASSSQEGQYF. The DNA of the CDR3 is TGTGCCAGCAGTTCGCAGGAGGGGCAGTACTTC.

Written as DNA, the CDR3 is TGTGCCAGCAGCTTAGTACGAGGGATTCAAGGTCAGCCCCAGCATTTT. Protein: CASSLVRGIQGQPQHF. V usage is TRBV7-9 and J usage is TRBJ1-5; D unclear. Trimming pared 1 base from V and 6 bases from J, leaving 16 bases between. CDR3 length: 16 amino acids. The V gene's germline CDR1 is SEHNR and CDR2 FQNEAQ (reference sequence).

CDR3 loop: CASTPGQGIHEQYF. The CDR3 coding sequence is TGTGCCAGCACCCCGGGACAGGGGATCCACGAGCAGTACTTC. The V call is TRBV27, the J call TRBJ2-7; TRBD1 agrees at 10 bases. Trimming cost V 7 bases and J 5 bases; bases outside gene matches: 8. This CDR3 spans 14 amino acids. Germline CDR1 reads MNHEY; CDR2 reads SMNVEV (reference sequence).

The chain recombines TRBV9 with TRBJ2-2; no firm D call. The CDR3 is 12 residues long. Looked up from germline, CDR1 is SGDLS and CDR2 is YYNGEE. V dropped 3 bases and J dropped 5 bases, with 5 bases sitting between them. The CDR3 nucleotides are TGTGCCAGCAGCGATAATACCGGGGAGCTGTTTTTT. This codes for CASSDNTGELFF.

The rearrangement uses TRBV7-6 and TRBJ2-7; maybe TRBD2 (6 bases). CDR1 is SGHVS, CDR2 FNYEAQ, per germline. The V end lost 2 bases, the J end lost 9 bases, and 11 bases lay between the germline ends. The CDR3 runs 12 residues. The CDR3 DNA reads TGTGCCAGCAGCTTATTGGAGGGATCGCAGTACTTC. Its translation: CASSLLEGSQYF.

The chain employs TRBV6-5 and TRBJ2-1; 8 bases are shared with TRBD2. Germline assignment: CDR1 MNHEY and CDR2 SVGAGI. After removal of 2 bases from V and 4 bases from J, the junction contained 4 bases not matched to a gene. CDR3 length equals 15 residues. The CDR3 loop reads CASSYGGGNYNEQFF. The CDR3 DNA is TGTGCCAGCAGTTACGGCGGGGGGAATTACAATGAGCAGTTCTTC.

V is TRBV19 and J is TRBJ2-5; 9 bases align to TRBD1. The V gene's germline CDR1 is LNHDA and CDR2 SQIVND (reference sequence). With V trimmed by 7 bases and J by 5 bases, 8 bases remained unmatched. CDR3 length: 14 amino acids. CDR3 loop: CASTIGQGSETQYF. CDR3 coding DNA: TGTGCCAGTACTATCGGACAGGGGAGCGAGACCCAGTACTTC.

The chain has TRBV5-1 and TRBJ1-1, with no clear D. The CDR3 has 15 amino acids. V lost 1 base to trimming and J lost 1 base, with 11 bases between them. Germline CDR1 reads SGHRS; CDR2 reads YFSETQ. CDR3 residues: CASSLQAGTNTEAFF. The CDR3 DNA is TGCGCCAGCAGCTTGCAGGCGGGAACGAACACTGAAGCTTTCTTT.

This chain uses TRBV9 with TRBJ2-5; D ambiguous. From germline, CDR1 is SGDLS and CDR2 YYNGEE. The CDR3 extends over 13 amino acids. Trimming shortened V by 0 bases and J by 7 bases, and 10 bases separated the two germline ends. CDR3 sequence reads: CASSVGSGVTQYF. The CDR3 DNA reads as TGTGCCAGCAGCGTAGGTTCGGGTGTGACCCAGTACTTC.

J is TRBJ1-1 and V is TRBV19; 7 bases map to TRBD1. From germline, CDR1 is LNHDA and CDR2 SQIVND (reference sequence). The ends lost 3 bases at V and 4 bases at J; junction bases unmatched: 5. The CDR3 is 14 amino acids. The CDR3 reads CASSIRDRGTEAFF. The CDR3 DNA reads TGTGCCAGTAGTATCCGGGACAGAGGCACTGAAGCTTTCTTT.

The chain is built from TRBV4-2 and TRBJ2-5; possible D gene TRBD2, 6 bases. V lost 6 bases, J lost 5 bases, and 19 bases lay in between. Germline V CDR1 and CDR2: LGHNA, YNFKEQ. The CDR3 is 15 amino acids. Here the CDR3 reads CASSGGSRGEETQYF. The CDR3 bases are TGTGCCAGCAGTGGAGGGTCCCGGGGTGAGGAGACCCAGTACTTC.